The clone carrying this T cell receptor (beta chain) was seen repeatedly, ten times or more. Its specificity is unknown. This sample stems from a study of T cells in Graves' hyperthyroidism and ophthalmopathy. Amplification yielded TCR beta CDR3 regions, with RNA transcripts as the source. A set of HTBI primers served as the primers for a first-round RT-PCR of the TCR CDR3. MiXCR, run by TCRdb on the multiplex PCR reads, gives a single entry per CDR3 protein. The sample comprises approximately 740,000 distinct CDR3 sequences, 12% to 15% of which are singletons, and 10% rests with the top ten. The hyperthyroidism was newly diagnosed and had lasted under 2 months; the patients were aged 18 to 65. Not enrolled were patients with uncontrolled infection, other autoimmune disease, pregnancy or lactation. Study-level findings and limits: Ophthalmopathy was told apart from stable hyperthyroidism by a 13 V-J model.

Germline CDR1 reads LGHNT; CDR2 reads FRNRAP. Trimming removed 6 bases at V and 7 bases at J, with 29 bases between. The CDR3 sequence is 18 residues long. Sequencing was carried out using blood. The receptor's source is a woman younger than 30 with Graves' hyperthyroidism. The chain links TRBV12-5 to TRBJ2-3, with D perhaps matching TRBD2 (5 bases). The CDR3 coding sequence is TGTGCTAGTGGACTGACCCCTGGACCGATCGGCGGGTTTAATACGCAGTATTTT. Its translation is CASGLTPGPIGGFNTQYF.